This TCR beta chain comes out of a study of T cell repertoires in cytomegalovirus infection (dated by TCRdb to about 2019). The study in broad terms: Because public TCR beta signatures pointed to carriage of CMV infection together with the matching HLA type, the HLA type of each donor mattered for the analysis. The paper's findings and limits, for the study overall: In the ex vivo response, HLA-C-restricted CMV-specific TCR beta clonotypes were dominant, and in two of eight donors the single most frequent clonotype came from this HLA-C-restricted group. Carriers of CMV infection plus the relevant HLA type were discriminated by the cumulative frequency of public TCR beta family members in the study cohort and in an independent 352-donor cohort.

This clonotype was observed a few times. Its antigen is still unknown. No qualities accompany the bases; no much larger clone lies one base away. Reads for this sample came from an Illumina HiSeq 1500. TCRdb's own reprocessing of the public reads used fastp at Q25 and MiXCR and kept productive beta chains. Entries that share a CDR3 protein sequence are merged under the most common genes and DNA. For this sample the table gives 200,000 to 300,000 distinct CDR3 sequences, of which roughly 15% were detected only once. The biggest ten clones account for around 8.1% of the sample. The TCR sequence derives from a human donor in good health (CMV status not recorded). Some clones in this sample may be carry-over from other donors' samples. The material sequenced was PBMCs.

The bases are TGTGCCAGCAGTTCAAGACTGGGGGACGAGCAGTACTTC. Its protein product is CASSSRLGDEQYF. Recombination joined TRBV6-2 or TRBV6-3 with TRBJ2-7, with the D call perhaps TRBD1 or TRBD2, as 5 bases match in each case. Via the germline V gene, CDR1 is MNHEY and CDR2 SVGEGT. V is shortened by 4 bases, J by 5 bases, and the region joining them spans 12 bases. The CDR3 goes from the cysteine to the phenylalanine over 13 residues. CDR3 DNA only is kept here, 39 bases in frame from base 1.